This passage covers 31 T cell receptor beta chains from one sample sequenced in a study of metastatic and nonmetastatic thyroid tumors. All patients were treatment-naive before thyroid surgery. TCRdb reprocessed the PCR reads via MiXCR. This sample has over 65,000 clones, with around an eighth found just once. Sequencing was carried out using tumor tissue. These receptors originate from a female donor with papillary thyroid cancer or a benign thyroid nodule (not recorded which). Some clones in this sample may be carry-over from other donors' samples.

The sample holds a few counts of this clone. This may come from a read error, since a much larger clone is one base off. CDR3 amino acids: CASLKWGRFHF. Written as DNA, the CDR3 is TGTGCCAGCCTTAAGTGGGGCAGGTTCCACTTT. The chain carries TRBV6-1 and TRBJ1-6; TRBD1 might be the D (5 bases). The CDR3 is made up of 11 amino acids. The germline gives CDR1 MNHNS, CDR2 SASEGT. V was pared by 8 bases and J by 17 bases, with 16 bases between.

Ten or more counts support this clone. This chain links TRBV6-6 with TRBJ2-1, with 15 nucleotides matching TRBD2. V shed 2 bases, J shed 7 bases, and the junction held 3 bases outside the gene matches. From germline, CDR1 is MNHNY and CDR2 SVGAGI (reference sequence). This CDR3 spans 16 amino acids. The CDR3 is CASSYRTSGRVNEQFF. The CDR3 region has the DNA TGTGCCAGCAGTTACCGGACTAGCGGGAGGGTTAATGAGCAGTTCTTC.

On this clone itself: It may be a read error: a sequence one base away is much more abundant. The DNA of the CDR3 is TGTGCCAGCAGCCCGGGGGTCGTCGGGGAGACCCAGTACTTC. Protein product: CASSPGVVGETQYF. The J gene is TRBJ2-5, the V gene TRBV5-4; possible D gene TRBD2, 6 bases. V lost 4 bases and J lost 5, with 15 bases in between. The CDR3 is 14 amino acids. Germline V gene sequence: CDR1 SGHNT, CDR2 YYREEE (reference sequence). Full variable domain (remainder filled in from reference TRBV5-4 and TRBJ2-5): ETGVTQSPTHLIKTRGQQVTLRCSSQSGHNTVSWYQQALGQGPQFIFQYYREEENGRGNFPPRFSGLQFPNYSSELNVNALELDDSALYLCASSPGVVGETQYFGPGTRLLVL.

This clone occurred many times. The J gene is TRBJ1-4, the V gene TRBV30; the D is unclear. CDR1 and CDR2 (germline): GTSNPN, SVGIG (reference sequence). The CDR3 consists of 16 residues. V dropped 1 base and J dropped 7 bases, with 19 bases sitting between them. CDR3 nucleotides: TGTGCCTGGAGTGGGGCCGGCGGAGTCAACTTTGAAAAACTGTTTTTT. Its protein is CAWSGAGGVNFEKLFF.

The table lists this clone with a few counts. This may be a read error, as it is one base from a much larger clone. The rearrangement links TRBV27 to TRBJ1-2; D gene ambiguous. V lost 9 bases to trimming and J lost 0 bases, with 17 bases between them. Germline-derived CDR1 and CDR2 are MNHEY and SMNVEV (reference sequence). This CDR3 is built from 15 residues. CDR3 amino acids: CARVVASKSNYGYTF. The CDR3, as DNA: TGTGCCAGGGTGGTGGCAAGTAAATCTAACTATGGCTACACCTTC.

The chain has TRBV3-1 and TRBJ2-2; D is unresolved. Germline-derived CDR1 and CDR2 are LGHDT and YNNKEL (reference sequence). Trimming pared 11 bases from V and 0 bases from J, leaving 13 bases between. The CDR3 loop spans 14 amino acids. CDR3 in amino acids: CASADGPNTGELFF. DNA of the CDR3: TGTGCCTCCGCCGACGGGCCGAACACCGGGGAGCTGTTTTTT.

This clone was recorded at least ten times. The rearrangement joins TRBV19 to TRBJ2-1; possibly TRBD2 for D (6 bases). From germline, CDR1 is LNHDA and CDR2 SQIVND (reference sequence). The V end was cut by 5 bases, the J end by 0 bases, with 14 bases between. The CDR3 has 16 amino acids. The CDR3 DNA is TGTGCCAGTAGTCCCAGCGGAGGGCCCTCCTACAATGAGCAGTTCTTC. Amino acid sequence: CASSPSGGPSYNEQFF.

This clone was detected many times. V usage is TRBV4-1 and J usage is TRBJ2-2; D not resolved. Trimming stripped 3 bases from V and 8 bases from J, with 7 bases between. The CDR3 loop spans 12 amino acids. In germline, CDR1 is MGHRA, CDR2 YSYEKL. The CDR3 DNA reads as TGCGCCAGCAGCCAGATGGCAGGGGAGCTGTTTTTT. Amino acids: CASSQMAGELFF.

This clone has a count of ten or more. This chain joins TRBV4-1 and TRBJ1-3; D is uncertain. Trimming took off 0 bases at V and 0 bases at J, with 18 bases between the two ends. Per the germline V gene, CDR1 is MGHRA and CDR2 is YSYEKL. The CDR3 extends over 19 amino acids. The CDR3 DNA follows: TGCGCCAGCAGCCAAGATGGGTATGCTGAGGCCGGCTCTGGAAACACCATATATTTT. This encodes CASSQDGYAEAGSGNTIYF.

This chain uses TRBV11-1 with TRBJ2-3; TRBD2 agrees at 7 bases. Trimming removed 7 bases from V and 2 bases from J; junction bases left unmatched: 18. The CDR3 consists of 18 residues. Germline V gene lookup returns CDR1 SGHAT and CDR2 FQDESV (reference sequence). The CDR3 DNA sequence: TGTGCCAGCAAACATGGAGTGGGAGGGCTTGAACCCACAGATACGCAGTATTTT. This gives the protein CASKHGVGGLEPTDTQYF.

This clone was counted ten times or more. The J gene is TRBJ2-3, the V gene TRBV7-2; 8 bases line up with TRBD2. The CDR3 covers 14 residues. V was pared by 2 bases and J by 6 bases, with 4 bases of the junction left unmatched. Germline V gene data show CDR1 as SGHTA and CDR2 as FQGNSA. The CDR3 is CASSLSGRMDTQYF. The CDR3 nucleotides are TGTGCCAGCAGCTTAAGCGGGAGAATGGATACGCAGTATTTT. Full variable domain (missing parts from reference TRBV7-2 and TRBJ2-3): GAGVSQSPSNKVTEKGKDVELRCDPISGHTALYWYRQSLGQGLEFLIYFQGNSAPDKSGLPSDRFSAERTGGSVSTLTIQRTQQEDSAVYLCASSLSGRMDTQYFGPGTRLTVL.

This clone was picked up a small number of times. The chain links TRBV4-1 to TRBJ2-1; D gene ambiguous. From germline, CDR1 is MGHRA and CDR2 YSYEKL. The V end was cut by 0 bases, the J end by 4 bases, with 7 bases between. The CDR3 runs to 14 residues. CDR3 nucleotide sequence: TGCGCCAGCAGCCAAGAACTGCTTTACAATGAGCAGTTCTTC. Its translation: CASSQELLYNEQFF.

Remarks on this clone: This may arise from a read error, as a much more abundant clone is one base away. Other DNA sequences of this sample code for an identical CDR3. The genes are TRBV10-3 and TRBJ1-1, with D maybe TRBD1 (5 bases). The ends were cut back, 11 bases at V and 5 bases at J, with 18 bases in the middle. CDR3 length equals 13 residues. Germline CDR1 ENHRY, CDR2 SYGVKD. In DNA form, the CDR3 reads TGTGCCGGTGGGGGGGATTCAGAAACTGAAGCTTTCTTT. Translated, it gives CAGGGDSETEAFF.

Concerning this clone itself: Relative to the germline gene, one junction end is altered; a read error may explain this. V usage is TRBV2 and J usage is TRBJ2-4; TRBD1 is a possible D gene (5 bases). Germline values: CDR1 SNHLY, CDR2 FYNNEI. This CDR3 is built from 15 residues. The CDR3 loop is CASRGRGYDKNIKYF. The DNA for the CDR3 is TGTGCCAGCAGGGGGCGCGGTTACGACAAAAACATTAAGTACTTC.

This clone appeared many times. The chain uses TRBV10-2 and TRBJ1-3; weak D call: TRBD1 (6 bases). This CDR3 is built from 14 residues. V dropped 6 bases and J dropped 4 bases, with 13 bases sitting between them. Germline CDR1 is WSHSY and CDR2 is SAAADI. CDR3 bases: TGCGCCAGCAGAGGGGGGAGTGGAGGAAACACCATATATTTT. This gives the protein CASRGGSGGNTIYF.

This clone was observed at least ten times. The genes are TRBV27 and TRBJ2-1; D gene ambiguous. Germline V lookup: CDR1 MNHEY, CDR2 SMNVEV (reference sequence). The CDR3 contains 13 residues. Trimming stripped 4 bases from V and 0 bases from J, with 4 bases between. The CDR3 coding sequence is TGTGCCAGCAGTTCTAGCTCCTACAATGAGCAGTTCTTC. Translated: CASSSSSYNEQFF.

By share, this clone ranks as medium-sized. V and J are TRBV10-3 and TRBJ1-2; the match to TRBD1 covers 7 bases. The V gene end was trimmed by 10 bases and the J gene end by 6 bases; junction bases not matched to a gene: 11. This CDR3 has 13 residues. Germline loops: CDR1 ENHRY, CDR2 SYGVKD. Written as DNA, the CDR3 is TGTGCCACCACGGCGGGACAGTTCGATGGCTACACCTTC. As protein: CATTAGQFDGYTF.

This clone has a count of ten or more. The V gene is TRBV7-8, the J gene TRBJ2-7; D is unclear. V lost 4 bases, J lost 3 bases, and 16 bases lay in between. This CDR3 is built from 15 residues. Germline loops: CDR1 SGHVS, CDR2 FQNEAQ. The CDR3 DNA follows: TGTGCCAGCAGCTACCGGGCTAAAGACAACTACGAGCAGTACTTC. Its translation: CASSYRAKDNYEQYF.

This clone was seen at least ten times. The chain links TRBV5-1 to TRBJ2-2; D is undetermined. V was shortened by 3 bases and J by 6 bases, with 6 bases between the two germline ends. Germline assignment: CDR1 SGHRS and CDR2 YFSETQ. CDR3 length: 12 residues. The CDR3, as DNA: TGCGCCAGCAGCTGGCGGCCCGGGGAGCTGTTTTTT. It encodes CASSWRPGELFF.

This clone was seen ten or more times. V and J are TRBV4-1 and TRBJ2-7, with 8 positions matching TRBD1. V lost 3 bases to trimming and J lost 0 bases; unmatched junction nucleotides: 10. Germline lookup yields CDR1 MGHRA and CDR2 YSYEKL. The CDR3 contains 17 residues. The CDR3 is CASSHQPGQGRSYEQYF. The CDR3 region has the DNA TGCGCCAGCAGCCATCAACCAGGACAGGGCCGCTCCTACGAGCAGTACTTC.

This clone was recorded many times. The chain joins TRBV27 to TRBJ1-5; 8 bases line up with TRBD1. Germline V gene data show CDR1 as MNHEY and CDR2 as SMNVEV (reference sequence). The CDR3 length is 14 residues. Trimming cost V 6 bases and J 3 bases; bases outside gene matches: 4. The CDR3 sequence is CASRRTGINQPQHF. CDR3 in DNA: TGTGCCAGCAGGAGGACAGGGATCAATCAGCCCCAGCATTTT.

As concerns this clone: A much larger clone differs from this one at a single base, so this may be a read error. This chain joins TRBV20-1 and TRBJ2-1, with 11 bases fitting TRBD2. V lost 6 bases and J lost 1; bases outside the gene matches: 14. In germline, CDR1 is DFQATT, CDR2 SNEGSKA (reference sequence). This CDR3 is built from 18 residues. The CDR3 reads CSALTTTGLAVSYNEQFF. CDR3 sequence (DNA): TGCAGTGCCTTAACAACTACGGGACTAGCGGTTTCCTACAATGAGCAGTTCTTC.

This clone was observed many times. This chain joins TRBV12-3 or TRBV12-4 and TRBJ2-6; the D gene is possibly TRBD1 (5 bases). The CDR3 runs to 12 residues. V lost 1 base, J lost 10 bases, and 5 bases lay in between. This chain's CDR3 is CASSLDRNVLTF. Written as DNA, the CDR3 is TGTGCCAGCAGTTTAGACAGGAACGTCCTGACTTTC.

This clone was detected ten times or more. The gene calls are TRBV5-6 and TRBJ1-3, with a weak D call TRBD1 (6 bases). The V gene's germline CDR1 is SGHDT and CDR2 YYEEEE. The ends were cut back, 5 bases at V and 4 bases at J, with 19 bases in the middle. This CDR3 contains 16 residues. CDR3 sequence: CASSSTGLISGNTIYF. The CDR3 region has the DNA TGTGCCAGCAGTTCTACAGGGCTAATTTCCGGAAACACCATATATTTT.

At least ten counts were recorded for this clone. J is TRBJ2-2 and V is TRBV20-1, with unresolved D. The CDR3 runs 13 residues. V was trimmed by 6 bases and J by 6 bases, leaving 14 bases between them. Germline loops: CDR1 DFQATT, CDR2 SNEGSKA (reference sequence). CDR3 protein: CSAKGTNAGELFF. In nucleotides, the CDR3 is TGCAGTGCCAAAGGAACAAACGCCGGGGAGCTGTTTTTT.

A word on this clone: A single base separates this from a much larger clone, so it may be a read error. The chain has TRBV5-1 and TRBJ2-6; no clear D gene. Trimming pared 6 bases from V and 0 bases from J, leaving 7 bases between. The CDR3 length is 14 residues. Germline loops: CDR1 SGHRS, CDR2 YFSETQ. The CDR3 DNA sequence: TGCGCCAGCATCTCCAGCTCTGGGGCCAACGTCCTGACTTTC. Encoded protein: CASISSSGANVLTF.

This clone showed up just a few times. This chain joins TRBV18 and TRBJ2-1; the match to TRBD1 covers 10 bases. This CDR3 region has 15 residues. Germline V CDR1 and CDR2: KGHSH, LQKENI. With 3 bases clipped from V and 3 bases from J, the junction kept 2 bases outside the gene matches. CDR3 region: CASSPRTGGYNEQFF. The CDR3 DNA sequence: TGTGCCAGCTCACCTAGGACAGGGGGCTACAATGAGCAGTTCTTC.

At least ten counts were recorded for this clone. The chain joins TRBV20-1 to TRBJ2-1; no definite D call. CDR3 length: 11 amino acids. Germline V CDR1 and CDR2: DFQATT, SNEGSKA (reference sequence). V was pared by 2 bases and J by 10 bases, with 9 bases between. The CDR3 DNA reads TGCAGTGCTAGACCGAGCGTCGAGCAGTTCTTC. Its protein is CSARPSVEQFF.

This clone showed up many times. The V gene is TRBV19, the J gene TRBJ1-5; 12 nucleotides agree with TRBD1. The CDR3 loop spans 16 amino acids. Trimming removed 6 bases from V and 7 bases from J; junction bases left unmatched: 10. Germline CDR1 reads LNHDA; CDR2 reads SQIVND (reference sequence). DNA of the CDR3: TGTGCCAGTAGGATCGGGACAGGGGGCTTAGGGCAGCCCCAGCATTTT. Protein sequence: CASRIGTGGLGQPQHF.

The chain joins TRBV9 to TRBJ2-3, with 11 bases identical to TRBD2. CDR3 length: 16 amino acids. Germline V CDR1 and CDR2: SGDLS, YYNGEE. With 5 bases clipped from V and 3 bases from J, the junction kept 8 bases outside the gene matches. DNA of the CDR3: TGTGCCAGCAGTAACGTGACTAGCGGGATAACAGATACGCAGTATTTT. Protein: CASSNVTSGITDTQYF.

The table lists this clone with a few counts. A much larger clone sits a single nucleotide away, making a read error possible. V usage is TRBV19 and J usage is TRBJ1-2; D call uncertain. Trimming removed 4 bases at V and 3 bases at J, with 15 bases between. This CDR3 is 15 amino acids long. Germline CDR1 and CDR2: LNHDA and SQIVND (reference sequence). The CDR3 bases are TGTGCCAGTAGTACCGGCCCTATCCTGTACTATGGCTACACCTTC. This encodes CASSTGPILYYGYTF.